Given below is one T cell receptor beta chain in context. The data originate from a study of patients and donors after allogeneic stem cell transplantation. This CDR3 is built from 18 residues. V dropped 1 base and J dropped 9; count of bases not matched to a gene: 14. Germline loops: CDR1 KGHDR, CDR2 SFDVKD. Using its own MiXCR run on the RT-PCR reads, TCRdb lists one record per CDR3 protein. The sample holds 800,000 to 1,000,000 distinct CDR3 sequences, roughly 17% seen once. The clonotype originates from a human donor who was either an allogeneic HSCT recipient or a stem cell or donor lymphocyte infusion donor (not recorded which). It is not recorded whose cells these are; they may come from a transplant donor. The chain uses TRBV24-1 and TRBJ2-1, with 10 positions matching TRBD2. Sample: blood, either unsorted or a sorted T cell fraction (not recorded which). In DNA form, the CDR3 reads TGTGCCACCAGTGATTTCGGTCTAGCGGGAGAAGAGTACGGTGAGCAGTTCTTC. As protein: CATSDFGLAGEEYGEQFF.